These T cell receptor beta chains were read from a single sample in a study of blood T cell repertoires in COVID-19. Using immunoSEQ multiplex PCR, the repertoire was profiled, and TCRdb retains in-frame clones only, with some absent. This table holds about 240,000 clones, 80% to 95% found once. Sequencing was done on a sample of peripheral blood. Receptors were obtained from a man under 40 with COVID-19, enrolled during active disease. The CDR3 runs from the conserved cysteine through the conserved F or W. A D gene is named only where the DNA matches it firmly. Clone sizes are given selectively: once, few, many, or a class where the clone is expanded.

CDR3 DNA: TGTGCCTGGAGTGCCCGGACAGTTCTTAGCGGCTACACCTTC
CDR3 protein: CAWSARTVLSGYTF
J gene: TRBJ1-2
D gene: NA
V gene: TRBV30
clone size: NA

CDR3 DNA: TGTGCCAGCAGCTTTTGGCAGGGTAGGTACGAGCAGTACTTC
CDR3 protein: CASSFWQGRYEQYF
J gene: TRBJ2-7
D gene: NA
V gene: TRBV5-6
clone size: NA

CDR3 DNA: TGTGCCAGCAGCCTGGGCCCTGGGACAACATCCGGTGATACGCAGTATTTT
CDR3 protein: CASSLGPGTTSGDTQYF
J gene: TRBJ2-3
D gene: NA
V gene: TRBV9
clone size: NA

CDR3 DNA: TGTGCCAGCAGCCCCACTAACTATCTAGCGGCTGAAGCTTTCTTT
CDR3 protein: CASSPTNYLAAEAFF
J gene: TRBJ1-1
D gene: NA
V gene: TRBV5-5
clone size: NA

CDR3 DNA: TGCGCCAGCAGCCAACAACTCCCCCCGGTTACTGAAGCTTTCTTT
CDR3 protein: CASSQQLPPVTEAFF
J gene: TRBJ1-1
D gene: NA
V gene: TRBV4-1
clone size: NA

CDR3 DNA: TGTGCCAGCAGCCGGGACAGGGGACCCGAGCAGTACTTC
CDR3 protein: CASSRDRGPEQYF
J gene: TRBJ2-7
D gene: TRBD1
V gene: TRBV6-5
clone size: NA

CDR3 DNA: TGTGCCAGCAGCGTAGCTGCTGGAAACACCATATATTTT
CDR3 protein: CASSVAAGNTIYF
J gene: TRBJ1-3
D gene: NA
V gene: TRBV9
clone size: NA

CDR3 DNA: TGTGCCAGTAGTATAGGGACAGGGAGGGACACCGGGGAGCTGTTTTTT
CDR3 protein: CASSIGTGRDTGELFF
J gene: TRBJ2-2
D gene: NA
V gene: TRBV19
clone size: NA

CDR3 DNA: TGCGCCAGCAGCTTGGAATCCGGGCGGGACACCGGGGAGCTGTTTTTT
CDR3 protein: CASSLESGRDTGELFF
J gene: TRBJ2-2
D gene: NA
V gene: TRBV5-1
clone size: NA

CDR3 DNA: TGCGCCAGCAGCACCGGGACAGGGGAAGGCTACACCTTC
CDR3 protein: CASSTGTGEGYTF
J gene: TRBJ1-2
D gene: TRBD1
V gene: TRBV5-1
clone size: once

CDR3 DNA: TGCAGCGCCTCCCCCAGACGGGAGAACACTGAAGCTTTCTTT
CDR3 protein: CSASPRRENTEAFF
J gene: TRBJ1-1
D gene: NA
V gene: TRBV29-1
clone size: NA

CDR3 DNA: TGCGCCAGCAGCAAAGGGTGGCCCCTGGGAGGGCGCGGGACAGATACGCAGTATTTT
CDR3 protein: CASSKGWPLGGRGTDTQYF
J gene: TRBJ2-3
D gene: TRBD2
V gene: TRBV5-1
clone size: NA

CDR3 DNA: TGTGCCAGCAGCCCCCCCCTAGCGGGGGGGCGTGAGACCCAGTACTTC
CDR3 protein: CASSPPLAGGRETQYF
J gene: TRBJ2-5
D gene: TRBD2
V gene: TRBV5-4
clone size: NA

CDR3 DNA: TGTGCCAGCAGCTTGGCTAACCTGGATAATTCACCCCTCCACTTT
CDR3 protein: CASSLANLDNSPLHF
J gene: TRBJ1-6
D gene: NA
V gene: TRBV5-5
clone size: NA

CDR3 DNA: TGTGCCAGCAGCCCGGGACAGGGGTACACTGAAGCTTTCTTT
CDR3 protein: CASSPGQGYTEAFF
J gene: TRBJ1-1
D gene: TRBD1
V gene: TRBV7-9
clone size: NA

CDR3 DNA: TGTGCCAGCAGTTTCCCCGGCGGTTATGGCTACACCTTC
CDR3 protein: CASSFPGGYGYTF
J gene: TRBJ1-2
D gene: NA
V gene: TRBV27
clone size: NA

CDR3 DNA: TGTGCCAGCAGCTTGGATTTCGGGACAGGAAGCAATCAGCCCCAGCATTTT
CDR3 protein: CASSLDFGTGSNQPQHF
J gene: TRBJ1-5
D gene: TRBD1
V gene: TRBV11-2
clone size: NA

CDR3 DNA: TGTGCCAGTAGTATCAGACTAGCGGGGGCGAAAGTGACGGCCGGGGAGCTGTTTTTT
CDR3 protein: CASSIRLAGAKVTAGELFF
J gene: TRBJ2-2
D gene: TRBD2
V gene: TRBV19
clone size: NA

CDR3 DNA: TGTGCCAGCAGACGGACGGGGATGAACACCGGGGAGCTGTTTTTT
CDR3 protein: CASRRTGMNTGELFF
J gene: TRBJ2-2
D gene: NA
V gene: TRBV7-7
clone size: NA

CDR3 DNA: TGTGCCAGCAGGTCCACAGGGGACGGCTACACCTTC
CDR3 protein: CASRSTGDGYTF
J gene: TRBJ1-2
D gene: TRBD1
V gene: TRBV6-6
clone size: NA

CDR3 DNA: TGTGCCAGCTCGTTAGCGGGGGGCCCATCTACTTACAATGAGCAGTTCTTC
CDR3 protein: CASSLAGGPSTYNEQFF
J gene: TRBJ2-1
D gene: TRBD2
V gene: TRBV18
clone size: NA

CDR3 DNA: TGTGCCAGCAGTGAAGCGCCAGGGGGCCGGGGCTACACCTTC
CDR3 protein: CASSEAPGGRGYTF
J gene: TRBJ1-2
D gene: TRBD1
V gene: TRBV2
clone size: NA

CDR3 DNA: TGTGCCAGCAGCCCCCTTCGGTCTGAAGCTTTCTTT
CDR3 protein: CASSPLRSEAFF
J gene: TRBJ1-1
D gene: NA
V gene: TRBV6-5
clone size: once

CDR3 DNA: TGTGCCAGCAGTGCCCGTCGACAGGGAACAGACTACGAGCAGTACTTC
CDR3 protein: CASSARRQGTDYEQYF
J gene: TRBJ2-7
D gene: TRBD1
V gene: TRBV6-1
clone size: NA

CDR3 DNA: TGCGCCAGCAGCTTGGGGCGACAGCTCGAGCAGTACTTC
CDR3 protein: CASSLGRQLEQYF
J gene: TRBJ2-7
D gene: NA
V gene: TRBV5-1
clone size: NA

CDR3 DNA: TGTGCCAGCAGTGAAAGATCGTCCAGGAAGGACACCATATATTTT
CDR3 protein: CASSERSSRKDTIYF
J gene: TRBJ1-3
D gene: NA
V gene: TRBV6-1
clone size: NA

CDR3 DNA: TGTGCCACCAGCAGAGAGGGGCTGGGCTATGGCTACACCTTC
CDR3 protein: CATSREGLGYGYTF
J gene: TRBJ1-2
D gene: NA
V gene: TRBV15
clone size: NA

CDR3 DNA: TGTGCCAGCAGCTTGACAGGGGGCTACGAGCAGTACTTC
CDR3 protein: CASSLTGGYEQYF
J gene: TRBJ2-7
D gene: TRBD1
V gene: TRBV7-3
clone size: few

CDR3 DNA: TGCGCCAGCAGCCACCCGTCGGGGGATGGGCGGGCTTTCTTT
CDR3 protein: CASSHPSGDGRAFF
J gene: TRBJ1-1
D gene: NA
V gene: TRBV4-1
clone size: NA

CDR3 DNA: TGTGCCACCACTCCTGGAGGGGGCCGCAGGGATTATGGCTACACCTTC
CDR3 protein: CATTPGGGRRDYGYTF
J gene: TRBJ1-2
D gene: TRBD1
V gene: TRBV19
clone size: NA

CDR3 DNA: TGTGCCAGTTCGACAGGGTTTCGGAACTATGGCTACACCTTC
CDR3 protein: CASSTGFRNYGYTF
J gene: TRBJ1-2
D gene: TRBD1
V gene: TRBV6-5
clone size: NA

CDR3 DNA: TGTGCCATCAGTTTTGGACAGGGAGGCTATGGCTACACCTTC
CDR3 protein: CAISFGQGGYGYTF
J gene: TRBJ1-2
D gene: TRBD1
V gene: TRBV10-3
clone size: NA

CDR3 DNA: TGTGCCAGCAGCAGGACCGGGGAGGGACACCTCATTGCTGCAACTAATGAAAAACTGTTTTTT
CDR3 protein: CASSRTGEGHLIAATNEKLFF
J gene: TRBJ1-4
D gene: NA
V gene: TRBV21-1
clone size: NA

CDR3 DNA: TGCGCCAGCAGCTTGAAGGCGGACTACGAGCAGTACTTC
CDR3 protein: CASSLKADYEQYF
J gene: TRBJ2-7
D gene: NA
V gene: TRBV5-1
clone size: NA

CDR3 DNA: TGTGCCATCAGTGAGGGACTAGCAACGGACAATGAGCAGTTCTTC
CDR3 protein: CAISEGLATDNEQFF
J gene: TRBJ2-1
D gene: TRBD2
V gene: TRBV10-3
clone size: NA

CDR3 DNA: TGTGCCAGCAGCTTCGCATCCGGCCGGAGCCAAGAGACCCAGTACTTC
CDR3 protein: CASSFASGRSQETQYF
J gene: TRBJ2-5
D gene: NA
V gene: TRBV7-6
clone size: once

CDR3 DNA: TGTGCCAGCAGCGACCGACAGTACACAGATACGCAGTATTTT
CDR3 protein: CASSDRQYTDTQYF
J gene: TRBJ2-3
D gene: NA
V gene: TRBV11-2
clone size: NA

CDR3 DNA: TGTGCCAGCAGAGGACAGGGGCAAGGACCCCTCCACTTT
CDR3 protein: CASRGQGQGPLHF
J gene: TRBJ1-6
D gene: TRBD1
V gene: TRBV6-5
clone size: NA

CDR3 DNA: TGTGCCAGCAGCCGACTAGCGGGGGGGCACGAGCAGTACTTC
CDR3 protein: CASSRLAGGHEQYF
J gene: TRBJ2-7
D gene: TRBD2
V gene: TRBV3-1/TRBV3-2
clone size: NA

CDR3 DNA: TGTGCCACTGACCGGGACAGGGGTTACCAAGAGACCCAGTACTTC
CDR3 protein: CATDRDRGYQETQYF
J gene: TRBJ2-5
D gene: TRBD1
V gene: TRBV15
clone size: NA

CDR3 DNA: TGTGCCAGCTCACCAAACAGGGGGGTCTATGGCTACACCTTC
CDR3 protein: CASSPNRGVYGYTF
J gene: TRBJ1-2
D gene: TRBD1
V gene: TRBV18
clone size: NA

CDR3 DNA: TGTGCCAGCAGCCGGGACAGGGGATCTGGAAACACCATATATTTT
CDR3 protein: CASSRDRGSGNTIYF
J gene: TRBJ1-3
D gene: TRBD1
V gene: TRBV2
clone size: NA

CDR3 DNA: TGTGCCAGTAGTATGGAGGGGCGGACCATATATTTT
CDR3 protein: CASSMEGRTIYF
J gene: TRBJ1-3
D gene: NA
V gene: TRBV19
clone size: NA

CDR3 DNA: TGTGCCACCAGCAGAGATTCGAATGAGCAGTTCTTC
CDR3 protein: CATSRDSNEQFF
J gene: TRBJ2-1
D gene: NA
V gene: TRBV15
clone size: NA

CDR3 DNA: TGTGCCAGTAGTATAAGGCAGGGAAACAATCAGCCCCAGCATTTT
CDR3 protein: CASSIRQGNNQPQHF
J gene: TRBJ1-5
D gene: NA
V gene: TRBV19
clone size: once

CDR3 DNA: TGTGCCAGCTCACCGCCGGGGGACTGGAGCAATCAGCCCCAGCATTTT
CDR3 protein: CASSPPGDWSNQPQHF
J gene: TRBJ1-5
D gene: NA
V gene: TRBV18
clone size: NA

CDR3 DNA: TGTGCCAGCTCGATTAACTCGGGTGACACCATATATTTT
CDR3 protein: CASSINSGDTIYF
J gene: TRBJ1-3
D gene: NA
V gene: TRBV18
clone size: NA

CDR3 DNA: TGTGCCAGCAGCGGACAGTTCGATTACTTGAACACCGGGGAGCTGTTTTTT
CDR3 protein: CASSGQFDYLNTGELFF
J gene: TRBJ2-2
D gene: NA
V gene: TRBV25-1
clone size: NA

CDR3 DNA: TGTGCCAGCTCACCGGGACAGGGGACAGATACGCAGTATTTT
CDR3 protein: CASSPGQGTDTQYF
J gene: TRBJ2-3
D gene: TRBD1
V gene: TRBV18
clone size: once

CDR3 DNA: TGTGCCAGTAGTATAGCTGGACAGGGGGGTCAGCCCCAGCATTTT
CDR3 protein: CASSIAGQGGQPQHF
J gene: TRBJ1-5
D gene: TRBD1
V gene: TRBV19
clone size: NA

CDR3 DNA: TGTGCCACCAGCAGAGATCTTAGCGGGGGGGTTCATGAGCAGTTCTTC
CDR3 protein: CATSRDLSGGVHEQFF
J gene: TRBJ2-1
D gene: TRBD2
V gene: TRBV15
clone size: NA

CDR3 DNA: TGTGCCAGCAGTGAAACGGGGGGCAATCAGCCCCAGCATTTT
CDR3 protein: CASSETGGNQPQHF
J gene: TRBJ1-5
D gene: NA
V gene: TRBV2
clone size: NA

CDR3 DNA: TGTGCCAGTAGTCGGGACAGTGCAACTAATGAAAAACTGTTTTTT
CDR3 protein: CASSRDSATNEKLFF
J gene: TRBJ1-4
D gene: TRBD1
V gene: TRBV19
clone size: NA

CDR3 DNA: TGTGCCAGCAGCCCACGGGGACAGGGGTTCTCCTACGAGCAGTACTTC
CDR3 protein: CASSPRGQGFSYEQYF
J gene: TRBJ2-7
D gene: TRBD1
V gene: TRBV7-6
clone size: NA

CDR3 DNA: TGTGCCAGCAGCCCCCGGGACAGATATGTTAACTATGGCTACACCTTC
CDR3 protein: CASSPRDRYVNYGYTF
J gene: TRBJ1-2
D gene: TRBD1
V gene: TRBV11-2
clone size: NA